This T cell receptor beta chain was sequenced in a study of identical twins. General study findings and limits: Potential partial confounding of zero-insertion analyses by invariant MAIT and iNKT cells was noted. Among out-of-frame alpha sequences shared by twins, low generation probability occurred in excess.

TCRdb passed the 5' RACE reads through MiXCR, listing each CDR3 protein once. The repertoire consists of about 220,000 distinct CDR3 sequences, with more than 6.5% occurring once and the leading ten covering just under 2%. Germline CDR1 and CDR2: SGHRS and YFSETQ. CDR3 size: 13 residues. V was shortened by 7 bases and J by 6 bases, with 14 bases between the two germline ends. This clonotype was seen at least ten times. Its antigen is unknown. The same sample was also used in a study of yellow fever vaccine responses in identical twins.

The sequencing sample was made of memory (CD45RO+) T cells sorted from blood. The chain uses TRBV5-1 and TRBJ2-1, with D perhaps matching TRBD1 or TRBD2 (5 bases each). The clonotype comes from a woman in her late teens or twenties in good health. DNA for the CDR3: TGCGCCAGCGGTCGGGGCACGGGCAATGAGCAGTTCTTC. This translates into CASGRGTGNEQFF.